The 9 T cell receptor beta chains presented below share a single source sample, sequenced in a study of prognosis after radiotherapy for stage I lung cancer. Amplicons of TCR beta CDR3 were generated from genomic DNA by two-round multiplex PCR. Amplification in first-round PCR relied on primers specific to each TRBV and TRBJ gene. From the multiplex PCR reads, TCRdb called clonotypes with MiXCR, one entry per CDR3 protein. Among fewer than 40,000 distinct CDR3 sequences listed, around 48% were seen once. The specimen was PBMCs, collected before or after stereotactic body radiation therapy (not recorded which). The receptors shown here come from a donor older than 45 with non-small cell lung cancer.

There are many counts of this clonotype. The V gene is TRBV9, the J gene TRBJ2-1; 9 bases line up with TRBD2. Losses at the gene ends were 0 bases for V and 5 bases for J; bases not matched to a gene: 6. Germline loops: CDR1 SGDLS, CDR2 YYNGEE. The CDR3 is 16 residues long. The CDR3 region is CASSVAGLAGNNEQFF. CDR3 nucleotides: TGTGCCAGCAGCGTAGCTGGGCTAGCGGGGAACAATGAGCAGTTCTTC.

This clonotype was seen many times. The chain is built from TRBV18 and TRBJ2-2; no clear D. Trimming took off 3 bases at V and 6 bases at J, with 11 bases between the two ends. In germline, CDR1 is KGHSH, CDR2 LQKENI. The CDR3 spans 14 residues. As DNA, the CDR3 is TGTGCCAGCTCACCGTATAGGGTCGCCGGGGAGCTGTTTTTT. Translation: CASSPYRVAGELFF.

In its sample, this clonotype is medium-sized. The chain carries TRBV12-3 or TRBV12-4 and TRBJ2-3; D tentatively reads TRBD1 or TRBD2 (5 bases each). Trimming shortened V by 8 bases and J by 1 base, and 19 bases separated the two germline ends. This CDR3 comprises 16 residues. Here the CDR3 reads CASRGRGMTGTDTQYF. CDR3 in DNA: TGTGCCAGCCGGGGCAGAGGGATGACTGGCACAGATACGCAGTATTTT.

At least ten counts were recorded for this clonotype. The chain is built from TRBV30 and TRBJ2-5; D uncertain. The CDR3 sequence is 15 residues long. The germline V and J ends were trimmed by 2 bases and 2 bases, with 15 bases remaining between them. In germline, CDR1 is GTSNPN, CDR2 SVGIG (reference sequence). For the CDR3, the DNA is TGTGCCTGGAGTTCACCCGGTTGGGAACAAGAGACCCAGTACTTC. Protein: CAWSSPGWEQETQYF.

This clonotype was counted once. The chain combines TRBV28 with TRBJ2-3; D may match TRBD1 or TRBD2 (5 bases each). With 2 bases removed from V and 2 bases from J, the gap between germline ends came to 11 bases. Looked up from germline, CDR1 is MDHEN and CDR2 is SYDVKM. CDR3 length equals 15 residues. The CDR3 sequence is CASSLTGTYTDTQYF. CDR3 coding DNA: TGTGCCAGCAGTTTAACGGGGACCTACACAGATACGCAGTATTTT. Using reference TRBV28 and TRBJ2-3 for the parts outside the CDR3, the full variable domain is DVKVTQSSRYLVKRTGEKVFLECVQDMDHENMFWYRQDPGLGLRLIYFSYDVKMKEKGDIPEGYSVSREKKERFSLILESASTNQTSMYLCASSLTGTYTDTQYFGPGTRLTVL.

This clonotype occurred many times. The V gene is TRBV20-1, the J gene TRBJ2-3; no reliable D call. This CDR3 is built from 13 residues. CDR1 is DFQATT and CDR2 is SNEGSKA in the germline V gene (reference sequence). Trimming took 6 bases from V and 4 from J, leaving 14 bases between them. The CDR3 DNA is TGCAGTGCCCTCGGAGTGGGCGCAGATACGCAGTATTTT. It is translated as CSALGVGADTQYF.

In its sample, this clonotype was seen many times. V gene TRBV7-3 combines with J gene TRBJ1-2; 7 bases map to TRBD1. Germline V lookup: CDR1 SGHTA, CDR2 FQGTGA. The junction had 0 bases not matched to a gene; V was cut back by 5 bases and J by 0 bases. There are 13 residues in the CDR3. DNA for the CDR3: TGTGCCAGCAGCCAGGGGGCTAACTATGGCTACACCTTC. It codes for CASSQGANYGYTF.

V is TRBV2 and J is TRBJ2-7; D is unresolved. The V end lost 2 bases, the J end lost 4 bases, and 15 bases lay between the germline ends. This CDR3 is 15 amino acids long. Per the germline V gene, CDR1 is SNHLY and CDR2 is FYNNEI. CDR3 sequence: CASSERHEKLYEQYF. The CDR3 DNA reads as TGTGCCAGCAGTGAAAGGCACGAAAAATTATACGAGCAGTACTTC.

Notes on this clonotype: Given a much more abundant clone one base away, this may be a read error. The V gene is TRBV6-2 or TRBV6-3, the J gene TRBJ1-5, with a tentative D call TRBD1 (5 bases). The germline V gene has CDR1 MNHEY and CDR2 SVGEGT. V gave up 5 bases and J gave up 6 bases, with 17 bases separating them. CDR3 length equals 15 residues. Here the CDR3 DNA reads TGTGCCAGCAGTGTAAGCAGGGTGTCGAGTCAGCCCCAGCATTTT. This encodes CASSVSRVSSQPQHF.